This TCR beta chain was captured in a study of T cells in Graves' hyperthyroidism and ophthalmopathy. TCR beta CDR3 regions were amplified from RNA. TCR CDR3 underwent first-round RT-PCR with the HTBI primer set. One entry per CDR3 protein results from TCRdb running MiXCR on the multiplex PCR reads. The sample lists around 350,000 distinct CDR3 sequences; roughly 15% were seen once. V lost 5 bases to trimming and J lost 4 bases, with 22 bases between them. From germline, CDR1 is SGHTA and CDR2 FQGNSA. CDR3 length: 17 residues. This clonotype was counted ten times or more. Isolation of PBMCs was performed on about 10 ml fresh peripheral blood.

The sequenced material came from blood. The clonotype originates from a woman in her twenties or thirties with Graves' ophthalmopathy. V is TRBV7-2 and J is TRBJ2-3; D is perhaps TRBD1 (6 bases). As DNA, the CDR3 is TGTGCCAGCAGCCCTATATCAACCCGACAGGTTCCAGATACGCAGTATTTT. This encodes CASSPISTRQVPDTQYF.